The 23 T cell receptor delta chains in this list originate from one sample, sequenced in a study of γδ T cells in repeated Plasmodium falciparum infection. TCRdb reapplied CATT to the multiplex PCR reads. There are around 89,000 delta-chain clones in the sample; roughly 1.4% occur only once, and 9% lies in the top ten. Bulk repertoires came from Vgamma9/Vdelta2+ or Vdelta2-negative gammadelta T cells flow-sorted from PBMC. The sequenced sample was gamma-delta T cells from blood. These receptors were obtained from a pool of human donors (malaria-infected and uninfected, not separated).

Note on this clone: This likely traces to a read error, being one base from a far larger clone. At the DNA level, this CDR3 is encoded by other sequences in the same sample as well. The chain is built from TRDV1 and TRDJ1; 8 bases agree with TRDD3. The CDR3 is made up of 24 amino acids. With 4 bases clipped from V and 0 bases from J, the junction kept 31 bases outside the gene matches. Germline CDR1 TSWWSYY, CDR2 QGS. CDR3 loop: CALGARLGPTNLLYWGYDTDKLIF. The DNA of the CDR3 is TGTGCTCTTGGGGCTCGGTTGGGACCTACAAACCTCCTATACTGGGGGTATGACACCGATAAACTCATCTTT.

A word on this clone: The protein in TCRdb stems from a much larger clone and differs at residue 9 from this DNA's translation, likely a read error; here the protein is translated from the DNA. The chain couples TRDV1 to TRDJ1, with a weak D call TRDD3 (5 bases). As TCRdb names no J gene, one was assigned here on the basis of a DNA match to germline. CDR1 and CDR2 (germline): TSWWSYY, QGS. CDR3 length: 14 amino acids. V was pared by 3 bases and J by 5 bases, with 13 bases between. The DNA of the CDR3 is TGTGCTCTTGGGGAGGATAGAGGGGAGGATAAACTCATCTTT. Amino acid sequence: CALGEDRGEDKLIF.

This clone was seen more than once but under ten times. Being one base from a much bigger clone, this may be a read error. The CDR3 reads CALGEPAFLPYEGDKLIF. In DNA, the CDR3 is TGTGCTCTTGGGGAGCCGGCCTTCCTACCGTACGAGGGCGATAAACTCATCTTT. This chain uses TRDV1 with TRDJ1; 9 bases are shared with TRDD2. The J gene was not available in TCRdb and was assigned here by matching the DNA to germline segments. Unmatched junction bases numbered 15, after V lost 3 bases and J lost 4 bases. In germline, CDR1 is TSWWSYY, CDR2 QGS. The CDR3 consists of 18 residues.

This clone was found many times. The J gene is TRDJ1, the V gene TRDV2; 9 bases are shared with TRDD3. Germline values: CDR1 GEAIGNYY, CDR2 EKD. J lost 1 base, V lost 0 bases, and 29 bases had no gene match. The CDR3 covers 24 residues. The CDR3 loop is CACDTLDSLPRTGGLKSSTDKLIF. For the CDR3, the DNA is TGTGCCTGTGACACCCTAGATTCTTTACCTCGTACTGGGGGACTTAAGAGTAGCACCGATAAACTCATCTTT.

This clone was seen a few times. The protein held in TCRdb is that of a much larger clone and does not match this DNA's translation at residue 6, likely because of a read error; the protein shown is translated from the DNA. This chain joins TRDV2 and TRDJ3; 13 nucleotides match TRDD3. CDR3 length: 19 amino acids. Germline lookup yields CDR1 GEAIGNYY and CDR2 EKD. J gave up 3 bases and V 5 bases, and 9 bases lay outside the gene matches. CDR3 loop: CACVPALGDTGWDTRQMFF. The CDR3 DNA sequence: TGTGCCTGTGTCCCCGCACTGGGGGATACGGGCTGGGACACCCGACAGATGTTTTTC.

This clone was detected ten times or more. Being one base from a much bigger clone, this may be a read error. The same CDR3 arises from other DNA sequences in this sample as well. The rearrangement uses TRDV1 and TRDJ1, with TRDD3 matching 8 bases. The CDR3 consists of 17 residues. The germline V gene encodes CDR1 TSWWSYY and CDR2 QGS. The CDR3 bases are TGTGCTCTTGGGGAAGTCGCGGGATACGCCTACACCGATAAGCTCATCTTT. It is translated as CALGEVAGYAYTDKLIF.

As concerns this clone: This likely stems from a read error, as it lies one base from a far larger clone. Additional DNA sequences in this sample encode the identical CDR3. The rearrangement joins TRDV2 to TRDJ1, with 7 bases lining up with TRDD3. Matching the DNA to germline supplied the J gene, which TCRdb does not give. Germline CDR1 GEAIGNYY, CDR2 EKD. There are 17 residues in the CDR3. CDR3 coding DNA: TGTGCTTGTGACGGGCTTACTGGGGTGGCGTACACCGATAAACTCATCTTT. Its protein is CACDGLTGVAYTDKLIF.

This clone was counted between two and nine times. This chain joins TRDV1 and TRDJ1; D gene ambiguous. TCRdb leaves out the J gene; it was filled in here by matching the DNA to germline. Trimming cost V 5 bases and J 2 bases, with 12 bases left between them. This CDR3 contains 14 residues. CDR1 and CDR2 from the germline V gene are TSWWSYY and QGS. The CDR3 protein is CALGQRTATDKLIF. For the CDR3, the DNA is TGTGCTCTTGGGCAAAGAACAGCGACCGATAAACTCATCTTT.

Details on this clone: TCRdb's protein for this DNA is that of a much larger clone and differs from the translation at residue 5, likely a read error; the protein shown is the DNA translation. The chain uses TRDV2 and TRDJ1; D remains unclear. TCRdb does not report a J gene; here it was assigned by matching the DNA to germline references. This CDR3 spans 15 amino acids. V was clipped by 3 bases and J by 5 bases, with 18 bases between them. Germline-derived CDR1 and CDR2 are GEAIGNYY and EKD. The CDR3 protein is CACDPGGFTTDKLIF. CDR3 bases: TGTGCCTGTGACCCCGGAGGGTTCACGACTGATAAACTCATCTTT.

Worth noting for this clone: A far larger clone is a single base away, which makes a read error likely. Other DNA sequences in the same sample also yield this CDR3. The genes are TRDV1 and TRDJ1, with 9 bases identical to TRDD3. Assignment of the J gene here rests on matching the DNA to germline, because TCRdb gives none. The ends lost 0 bases at V and 8 bases at J; junction bases unmatched: 19. The CDR3 is made up of 19 amino acids. Germline V gene sequence: CDR1 TSWWSYY, CDR2 QGS. CDR3 sequence (DNA): TGTGCTCTTGGGGAACTAGCTCCGGGGTACTGGGGGAGGCCTGGCAAACTCATCTTT. The encoded protein is CALGELAPGYWGRPGKLIF.

This clone has a count of ten or more. The mismatch at residue 12 between this DNA's translation and the TCRdb protein of a much larger clone likely reflects a read error; the protein shown is translated from the DNA. The V and J genes are TRDV3 and TRDJ2, with D unresolved. Germline CDR1 TVYSNPD, CDR2 GDNSRS (reference sequence). The CDR3 is made up of 15 amino acids. CDR3 DNA: TGTGCCTTTACATTTCCCACCTCGTTGACAGCACGACTCTTCTTT. This encodes CAFTFPTSLTARLFF. Filled out from reference TRDV3 and TRDJ2, the complete variable domain reads CDKVTQSSPDQTVASGSEVVLLCTYDTVYSNPDLFWYRIRPDYSFQFVFYGDNSRSEGADFTQGRFSVKHILTQKAFHLVISPVRTEDSATYYCAFTFPTSLTARLFFGKGTQLIVEP.

This clone has a handful of counts. A much larger clone is a single base away; this may be a read error. The chain joins TRDV1 to TRDJ3; the match to TRDD3 covers 11 bases. Here the J gene came from matching the DNA to germline, since TCRdb omits it. Germline CDR1 reads TSWWSYY; CDR2 reads QGS. The CDR3 sequence is 18 residues long. The CDR3 sequence: CALGVSGGYTWDTRQMFF. The CDR3 DNA follows: TGCGCTCTTGGGGTTTCTGGGGGATACACCTGGGACACCCGACAGATGTTTTTC.

This clone was detected only a few times. The amino acid sequence in TCRdb belongs to a much larger clone and departs from this DNA's translation at residue 8, likely a sequencing read error; the sequence shown is translated from the DNA. V usage is TRDV2 and J usage is TRDJ1; D gene unclear. No J segment appears in TCRdb, so it was assigned here by matching the sequence to germline. Germline values: CDR1 GEAIGNYY, CDR2 EKD. There are 19 residues in the CDR3. V shed 1 base and J shed 3 bases, with 26 bases lying between them. The CDR3 loop is CACDTLRVGHPFEPDKLIF. For the CDR3, the DNA is TGTGCCTGTGACACATTGCGTGTGGGACACCCTTTCGAGCCCGATAAACTCATCTTT.

This clone was picked up a small number of times. A read error may explain this, as a much larger clone is one base away. Additional DNA sequences in this sample encode the identical CDR3. The gene calls are TRDV1 and TRDJ2; 9 nucleotides match TRDD3. The V gene end was trimmed by 0 bases and the J gene end by 1 base; junction bases not matched to a gene: 33. This CDR3 comprises 27 residues. Germline assignment: CDR1 TSWWSYY and CDR2 QGS. DNA for the CDR3: TGTGCTCTTGGGGAACTTGATTATAGAGGATTTCTACCCAGAGGAAGGGGATACGTGCATTTGACAGCACAACTCTTCTTT. Protein sequence: CALGELDYRGFLPRGRGYVHLTAQLFF.

This clone has a count of ten or more. Being one base from a much bigger clone, this may be a read error. At the DNA level, this CDR3 is encoded by other sequences in the same sample as well. V gene TRDV1 combines with J gene TRDJ1; 7 nucleotides agree with TRDD3. The CDR3 covers 19 residues. The V gene's germline CDR1 is TSWWSYY and CDR2 QGS. CDR3: CALGDGVLWLGAHTDKLIF. DNA of the CDR3: TGTGCTCTTGGGGATGGAGTCCTATGGCTGGGGGCGCACACCGATAAGCTCATCTTT.

This clone has only a few counts. This is likely an artifact of a read error, given a far larger clone one base away. Other DNA variants within this sample encode the same CDR3. This rearrangement joins TRDV1 to TRDJ1, with D perhaps matching TRDD3 (6 bases). The germline V gene encodes CDR1 TSWWSYY and CDR2 QGS. Trimming left V 4 bases short and J 3 bases short, with 27 bases between. CDR3 length: 19 amino acids. DNA of the CDR3: TGTGCTCTTGGGGGCCCCCCCTCACGTACTGGGATGTCGGCCGATAAACTCATCTTT. It encodes CALGGPPSRTGMSADKLIF.

Note on this clone: TCRdb lists the protein of a much larger clone for this DNA, which differs at residue 10, so this is likely a read error; the protein given here is translated from the DNA itself. The chain links TRDV2 to TRDJ1; 10 bases line up with TRDD3. In the absence of a J gene in TCRdb, the DNA was matched to germline to assign it here. Per germline, CDR1 GEAIGNYY and CDR2 EKD. With 1 base clipped from V and 3 bases from J, the junction kept 7 bases outside the gene matches. CDR3 length: 16 amino acids. Here the CDR3 reads CACDTLWGIGADKLIF. The CDR3 DNA is TGTGCCTGTGACACGCTCTGGGGGATAGGGGCCGATAAACTCATCTTT.

For this clone: This likely came from a read error, as a far larger clone is one base away. This specimen includes other DNA sequences encoding the same CDR3. This chain joins TRDV2 and TRDJ1, with a tentative D call TRDD2 (6 bases). No J segment appears in TCRdb, so it was assigned here by matching the sequence to germline. Deletions cut 7 bases from V and 0 bases from J, with 32 bases between. Germline V gene sequence: CDR1 GEAIGNYY, CDR2 EKD. The length of the CDR3 is 20 residues. The CDR3, as DNA: TGTGCCTGCAAGCTCTACACTCCTTCCCGGGGGCTTATTTACACCGATAAACTCATCTTT. Translated, it gives CACKLYTPSRGLIYTDKLIF.

This clone occurred a few times. This chain links TRDV1 with TRDJ2, with D perhaps TRDD2 or TRDD3 (9 bases each). TCRdb is silent on the J gene; assignment here came from matching the DNA to germline. The germline V and J ends were trimmed by 1 base and 4 bases, with 34 bases remaining between them. The CDR3 contains 23 residues. Germline-derived CDR1 and CDR2 are TSWWSYY and QGS. CDR3 residues: CALGEPTGLPTSILGESTAQLFF. CDR3 DNA sequence: TGTGCTCTTGGGGAACCAACCGGCCTTCCTACCTCCATACTGGGGGAATCGACAGCACAACTCTTCTTT.

Worth noting for this clone: The protein in TCRdb stems from a much larger clone and differs at residue 5 from this DNA's translation, likely a read error; here the protein is translated from the DNA. The sample carries other DNA sequences with the same CDR3. The J gene is TRDJ1, the V gene TRDV2, with 9 bases lining up with TRDD2. This CDR3 region has 14 residues. CDR1 is GEAIGNYY and CDR2 is EKD in the germline V gene. Here the CDR3 reads CACDALPTADKLIF. The CDR3 nucleotides read TGTGCCTGTGACGCCCTTCCTACTGCCGATAAACTCATTTTT.

As to this clone: TCRdb records a much larger clone's protein for this DNA, with a difference at residue 18 that likely arises from a read error; the protein given is the translation of the DNA. This chain joins TRDV1 and TRDJ3; TRDD3 matches at 12 bases. TCRdb lists no J gene, so it was determined here by aligning the DNA to germline. CDR3 size: 23 residues. Germline V gene sequence: CDR1 TSWWSYY, CDR2 QGS. The CDR3 nucleotides are TGTGCTCTTGGGGAGGGCCTTCCTACTAACTGGGGGATACCGGACTGGGACGCCCGACAGATGTTTTTC. Encoded protein: CALGEGLPTNWGIPDWDARQMFF.

This clone was counted only a few times. TCRdb's listed protein matches a much larger clone and diverges from this DNA's translation at residue 5, likely through a read error; the protein shown comes from the DNA. The chain has TRDV1 and TRDJ1; possible D gene TRDD3, 5 bases. Trimming took off 5 bases at V and 10 bases at J, with 17 bases between the two ends. The length of the CDR3 is 13 residues. In germline, CDR1 is TSWWSYY, CDR2 QGS. DNA of the CDR3: TGTGCTCTTGGGCCCCCTTGGATATGGAGACTCATCTTT. This gives the protein CALGPPWIWRLIF.

By sample share, this clone is medium-sized. Other nucleotide sequences in the sample specify the same CDR3. This chain joins TRDV2 and TRDJ1; 13 bases line up with TRDD3. Germline values: CDR1 GEAIGNYY, CDR2 EKD. The junction had 19 bases not matched to a gene; V was cut back by 5 bases and J by 2 bases. There are 20 residues in the CDR3. In DNA, the CDR3 is TGTGCCTGTGTGAGGAGAGCCGATACTGGGGGATACGCTCGAACCGATAAACTCATCTTT. Protein: CACVRRADTGGYARTDKLIF.